The next 5 T cell receptor beta chains were all read from a single sample in a study of T cell responses to AZD1222 COVID-19 vaccine (dated by TCRdb to the early 2020s). Library preparation used the immunoSEQ multiplex PCR assay. Sourced from immuneACCESS, this table was stored by TCRdb with only in-frame sequences that have V and J called. A share of the clones is absent; for the studies checked, an unresolved V gene accounts for under half, and the remainder has no known explanation. For this sample there are around 180,000 clones; around 90% appear just once. About 25% of the sample comes from the top ten. The time point label for this specimen denotes: about 28 days (+/-7) after the second vaccine dose. Sequenced material: peripheral blood, taken 28 days after the second AZD1222 dose. The receptor source for this set is an adult who received the AZD1222 COVID-19 vaccine.

The rearrangement links TRBV6-2 or TRBV6-3 to TRBJ1-2; 9 bases align to TRBD1. Unmatched junction bases numbered 11, after V lost 5 bases and J lost 4 bases. The germline V gene encodes CDR1 MNHEY and CDR2 SVGEGT. CDR3 length equals 16 residues. The CDR3 sequence is CASSQGTGGAGYGYTF. Written as DNA, the CDR3 is TGTGCCAGCAGTCAAGGAACAGGGGGCGCTGGCTATGGCTACACCTTC.

V usage is TRBV7-6 and J usage is TRBJ2-3, with a weak D call TRBD1 (6 bases). Deletions cut 6 bases from V and 4 bases from J, with 17 bases between. Germline loops: CDR1 SGHVS, CDR2 FNYEAQ. CDR3 length equals 15 residues. CDR3 region: CASSHGWQGSDTQYF. The CDR3 DNA is TGTGCCAGCAGTCACGGCTGGCAGGGGTCAGATACGCAGTATTTT.

CDR3 coding DNA: TGCGCCAGCAGCTTGGGACAGGGCGGAGATACGCAGTATTTT. This codes for CASSLGQGGDTQYF. This chain uses TRBV5-1 with TRBJ2-3; 7 nucleotides match TRBD1. CDR1 and CDR2 (germline): SGHRS, YFSETQ. This CDR3 is built from 14 residues. V gave up 0 bases and J gave up 5 bases; unmatched junction bases: 3.

The chain links TRBV21-1 to TRBJ2-3; the table's D call of TRBD2 was not tested on the DNA. TRBV21-1 is a listed pseudogene. This CDR3 region has 17 residues. The CDR3 DNA follows: TGTGCCAGCAGCAAAAGAATTAAGAGGGTCGTCACAGATACGCAGTATTTT. Residues: CASSKRIKRVVTDTQYF.

CDR3 amino acids: CATSEAPGQGVGTEAFF. The CDR3 DNA reads as TGTGCCACCAGTGAGGCACCGGGACAGGGGGTTGGCACTGAAGCTTTCTTT. The rearrangement links TRBV24-1 to TRBJ1-1; TRBD1 aligns across 11 bases. Germline assignment: CDR1 KGHDR and CDR2 SFDVKD. CDR3 size: 17 residues. With V trimmed by 4 bases and J by 4 bases, 10 bases remained unmatched.